Listed here are 32 T cell receptor beta chains from one sample, sequenced in a study of spatial heterogeneity in lung cancer. Time point meaning: blood at routine non-recurrence follow-up after resection. Each CDR3 protein is one row after TCRdb ran MiXCR on the 5' RACE reads. Among 110,000 or so distinct CDR3 sequences, approximately 10% were seen once, and the ten largest hold roughly 24%. The sample here was PBMCs, taken at follow-up. The receptor source for this set is a female donor with early-stage non-small cell lung cancer.

V gene TRBV20-1 combines with J gene TRBJ2-5; 7 bases line up with TRBD2. Germline trimming cut 5 bases from V and 3 bases from J; bases unmatched to any gene: 12. The V gene's germline CDR1 is DFQATT and CDR2 SNEGSKA (reference sequence). The CDR3 runs to 15 residues. The CDR3 sequence: CSAYPTSLKEETQYF. CDR3 sequence (DNA): TGCAGTGCTTATCCGACTAGCCTGAAGGAAGAGACCCAGTACTTC.

The chain combines TRBV5-1 with TRBJ2-1, with 10 bases lining up with TRBD2. CDR3 length: 15 residues. Germline V gene sequence: CDR1 SGHRS, CDR2 YFSETQ. V shed 4 bases and J 6 bases; nucleotides not matched to a gene: 7. The CDR3 bases are TGCGCCAGCAGCGGGGTGGCTAGCGGGAGCAATGAGCAGTTCTTC. Amino acids: CASSGVASGSNEQFF.

Concerning this clonotype itself: A much larger clone sits a single nucleotide away, making a read error possible. The genes are TRBV10-3 and TRBJ1-1, with D possibly being TRBD1 (6 bases). The ends were cut back, 6 bases at V and 4 bases at J, with 18 bases in the middle. The CDR3 consists of 15 residues. Germline V gene lookup returns CDR1 ENHRY and CDR2 SYGVKD. The CDR3 sequence is CAIRDGRGAGTEAFF. The DNA for the CDR3 is TGTGCCATCAGGGACGGACGGGGGGCAGGCACTGAAGCTTTCTTT.

This clonotype was counted only a few times. The rearrangement uses TRBV2 and TRBJ2-3, with 9 bases identical to TRBD2. Germline values: CDR1 SNHLY, CDR2 FYNNEI. This CDR3 comprises 14 residues. Germline trimming cut 6 bases from V and 4 bases from J; bases unmatched to any gene: 5. The CDR3 sequence is CASRSSGGPDTQYF. The CDR3 nucleotides read TGTGCCAGCAGATCCAGCGGGGGGCCAGATACGCAGTATTTT. The variable domain in full, with the rest retrieved from reference TRBV2 and TRBJ2-3, is EPEVTQTPSHQVTQMGQEVILRCVPISNHLYFYWYRQILGQKVEFLVSFYNNEISEKSEIFDDQFSVERPDGSNFTLKIRSTKLEDSAMYFCASRSSGGPDTQYFGPGTRLTVL.

In DNA form, the CDR3 reads TGTGCCAGCAGCTTAAGTAGCGGGTCCTACAATGAGCAGTTCTTC. Its protein is CASSLSSGSYNEQFF. The rearrangement uses TRBV7-3 and TRBJ2-1; 7 positions agree with TRBD2. Germline CDR1 and CDR2: SGHTA and FQGTGA. The CDR3 is 15 residues long. Germline trimming cut 1 base from V and 1 base from J; bases unmatched to any gene: 1.

J is TRBJ2-3 and V is TRBV5-5; 15 bases line up with TRBD2. Germline assignment: CDR1 SGHKS and CDR2 YYEKEE (reference sequence). After removal of 7 bases from V and 2 bases from J, the junction contained 5 bases not matched to a gene. The CDR3 has 16 residues. The CDR3 DNA follows: TGTGCCAGCCGGACTAGCGGGAGGGCCCACACAGATACGCAGTATTTT. Its protein is CASRTSGRAHTDTQYF. The full variable domain, in which reference TRBV5-5 and TRBJ2-3 provide the parts outside the CDR3, is DAGVTQSPTHLIKTRGQQVTLRCSPISGHKSVSWYQQVLGQGPQFIFQYYEKEERGRGNFPDRFSARQFPNYSSELNVNALLLGDSALYLCASRTSGRAHTDTQYFGPGTRLTVL.

On this clonotype itself: This may stem from a read error, because a much larger clone lies one nucleotide away. The DNA for the CDR3 is TGTGCCAGCCACATCGGCACCTTCACAGATACGCAGTATTTT. Encoded protein: CASHIGTFTDTQYF. The V gene is TRBV19, the J gene TRBJ2-3; D remains ambiguous. This CDR3 has 14 residues. Between the trimmed V and J ends, which lost 9 bases and 2 bases, there was a span of 15 bases. Germline CDR1 and CDR2: LNHDA and SQIVND (reference sequence).

This clonotype was seen a few times. The chain joins TRBV3-1 to TRBJ2-7, with D possibly TRBD2 on 6 matching bases. The germline V gene has CDR1 LGHDT and CDR2 YNNKEL (reference sequence). The V end lost 2 bases, the J end lost 4 bases, and 9 bases lay between the germline ends. The CDR3 has 13 residues. CDR3: CASSQLAGYEQYF. DNA of the CDR3: TGTGCCAGCAGCCAATTGGCGGGGTACGAGCAGTACTTC.

The gene calls are TRBV3-1 and TRBJ2-2; D possibly corresponds to TRBD2 (6 bases). CDR3 length: 18 amino acids. Trimming cost V 3 bases and J 4 bases, with 21 bases left between them. Germline CDR1 reads LGHDT; CDR2 reads YNNKEL (reference sequence). This CDR3 reads CASSQPSRSRGGTGELFF. The CDR3 nucleotides read TGTGCCAGCAGCCAGCCAAGCCGTTCGCGGGGAGGCACCGGGGAGCTGTTTTTT.

V usage is TRBV7-9 and J usage is TRBJ2-7; D remains ambiguous. The germline gives CDR1 SEHNR, CDR2 FQNEAQ (reference sequence). Trimming removed 2 bases from V and 2 bases from J, with 10 bases in between. The length of the CDR3 is 14 residues. CDR3 in amino acids: CASSLNQIPYEQYF. In DNA, the CDR3 is TGTGCCAGCAGCTTAAATCAGATCCCCTACGAGCAGTACTTC.

The rearrangement links TRBV11-2 to TRBJ1-1; D gene unclear. There are 13 residues in the CDR3. V lost 3 bases to trimming and J lost 2 bases, with 7 bases between them. CDR1 and CDR2 from the germline V gene are SGHAT and FQNNGV. CDR3 DNA sequence: TGTGCCAGCAGCTTCCCGGGCAACACTGAAGCTTTCTTT. Its protein is CASSFPGNTEAFF.

The chain links TRBV4-2 to TRBJ1-5, with D uncertain. The length of the CDR3 is 14 residues. The V and J ends lost 8 bases and 0 bases respectively, with 11 bases between them. CDR1 and CDR2 (germline): LGHNA, YNFKEQ. CDR3 loop: CASSPGYSNQPQHF. CDR3 sequence (DNA): TGTGCCAGCTCGCCAGGATATAGCAATCAGCCCCAGCATTTT.

The CDR3 nucleotides read TGTGCCAGCAGCTCATCGGGGGTTGGGAACATTCAGTACTTC. As protein: CASSSSGVGNIQYF. The chain has TRBV7-2 and TRBJ2-4, with a possible D match to TRBD2 (6 bases). Germline V lookup: CDR1 SGHTA, CDR2 FQGNSA. V was trimmed by 4 bases and J by 7 bases, leaving 14 bases between them. The CDR3 loop spans 14 amino acids.

This clonotype appeared many times. As DNA, the CDR3 is TGTGCCAGCAGCTTATTCTCAGGGTTGAACACTGAAGCTTTCTTT. This sequence encodes CASSLFSGLNTEAFF. The rearrangement uses TRBV11-2 and TRBJ1-1; weak D call: TRBD1 (5 bases). Germline V CDR1 and CDR2: SGHAT, FQNNGV. This CDR3 contains 15 residues. Trimming removed 2 bases from V and 0 bases from J, with 10 bases in between.

This clonotype was observed at least ten times. The V call is TRBV28, the J call TRBJ2-1, with 7 bases that match TRBD1. This CDR3 has 15 amino acids. CDR1 is MDHEN, CDR2 SYDVKM, per germline. V dropped 1 base and J dropped 9; count of bases not matched to a gene: 9. CDR3 coding DNA: TGTGCCAGCAGTTTATTCCAGGGGGAAAGGAGTGAGCAGTTCTTC. Its translation is CASSLFQGERSEQFF.

In its sample, this clonotype was seen a few times. The genes are TRBV11-2 and TRBJ2-7; 7 nucleotides line up with TRBD2. Germline V gene lookup returns CDR1 SGHAT and CDR2 FQNNGV. The junction had 17 bases not matched to a gene; V was cut back by 4 bases and J by 8 bases. The CDR3 runs to 16 residues. The CDR3 here is CASSSISSGAFGQQYF. The CDR3 coding sequence is TGTGCCAGCAGCTCAATCTCTAGCGGAGCGTTCGGGCAGCAGTACTTC.

This clonotype was counted a few times. The chain employs TRBV6-6 and TRBJ2-3, with unresolved D. Trimming took off 7 bases at V and 2 bases at J, with 19 bases between the two ends. CDR1 is MNHNY, CDR2 SVGAGI, per germline (reference sequence). CDR3 length: 16 amino acids. This chain's CDR3 is CASMGLSAGSTDTQYF. The CDR3 DNA reads TGTGCCAGCATGGGTCTCAGCGCTGGGTCCACAGATACGCAGTATTTT.

Only a few counts were recorded for this clonotype. The chain employs TRBV7-9 and TRBJ2-5, with 8 positions matching TRBD2. Germline lookup yields CDR1 SEHNR and CDR2 FQNEAQ (reference sequence). The CDR3 totals 16 residues. The trim removed 5 bases at V and 5 bases at J, leaving 13 bases unmatched. The CDR3 loop is CASSRTTSVRDETQYF. DNA for the CDR3: TGTGCCAGCAGCAGGACGACTAGCGTCAGGGACGAGACCCAGTACTTC.

This clonotype came up many times. This chain links TRBV27 with TRBJ2-7, with TRBD1 identical over 7 bases. Germline V gene data show CDR1 as MNHEY and CDR2 as SMNVEV (reference sequence). The CDR3 is 15 amino acids. J was trimmed by 2 bases and V by 2 bases; bases with no gene match: 6. The CDR3: CASSLEVRGPYEQYF. The DNA for the CDR3 is TGTGCCAGCAGTTTAGAGGTGAGGGGGCCCTACGAGCAGTACTTC.

This clonotype came up a few times. This chain uses TRBV6-5 with TRBJ2-2; D might be TRBD1 (6 bases). The V end was cut by 6 bases, the J end by 2 bases, with 13 bases between. This CDR3 has 15 amino acids. Germline V CDR1 and CDR2: MNHEY, SVGAGI. CDR3 sequence: CASSATGSNTGELFF. CDR3 DNA sequence: TGTGCCAGCAGCGCCACAGGGTCCAACACCGGGGAGCTGTTTTTT.

J is TRBJ2-2 and V is TRBV24-1; TRBD1 aligns across 10 bases. Germline V gene sequence: CDR1 KGHDR, CDR2 SFDVKD. V trimming: 4 bases; J trimming: 7 bases; junction bases outside the gene matches: 8. This CDR3 has 16 amino acids. Written as DNA, the CDR3 is TGTGCCACCAGTGACCTAGGGACAGGGGCGGACGGGGAGCTGTTTTTT. It specifies CATSDLGTGADGELFF.

This clonotype was detected many times. The V call is TRBV7-9, the J call TRBJ1-2; TRBD1 aligns across 9 bases. Germline lookup yields CDR1 SEHNR and CDR2 FQNEAQ (reference sequence). V was pared by 5 bases and J by 2 bases, with 6 bases of the junction left unmatched. The CDR3 covers 15 residues. CDR3: CASSMGQGLNYGYTF. As DNA, the CDR3 is TGTGCCAGCAGCATGGGACAGGGTCTGAACTATGGCTACACCTTC. Based on the CDR3 plus reference TRBV7-9 and TRBJ1-2, the full variable domain is DTGVSQNPRHKITKRGQNVTFRCDPISEHNRLYWYRQTLGQGPEFLTYFQNEAQLEKSRLLSDRFSAERPKGSFSTLEIQRTEQGDSAMYLCASSMGQGLNYGYTFGSGTRLTVV.

In its sample, this clonotype was seen many times. The DNA of the CDR3 is TGTGCCAGCAGCGGATCTGGAAACACCATATATTTT. It specifies CASSGSGNTIYF. This chain uses TRBV7-2 with TRBJ1-3, with D unclear. The V and J ends lost 5 bases and 1 base respectively, with 3 bases between them. Germline CDR1 SGHTA, CDR2 FQGNSA. The CDR3 spans 12 residues.

This clonotype has at least ten counts. This sequence joins TRBV3-1 and TRBJ2-2; 7 nucleotides match TRBD2. The CDR3 contains 14 residues. Trimming cost V 8 bases and J 5 bases; bases outside gene matches: 8. Looked up from germline, CDR1 is LGHDT and CDR2 is YNNKEL (reference sequence). CDR3 protein: CASRGLVSTGELFF. DNA of the CDR3: TGTGCCAGCCGAGGACTAGTTTCGACCGGGGAGCTGTTTTTT.

This sequence joins TRBV5-1 and TRBJ2-3, with 15 bases aligning to TRBD2. The CDR3 length is 17 residues. The germline V gene has CDR1 SGHRS and CDR2 YFSETQ. V was pared by 3 bases and J by 4 bases, with 6 bases of the junction left unmatched. The CDR3 is CASSYRGLAGGPDTQYF. Written as DNA, the CDR3 is TGCGCCAGCAGCTACCGGGGACTAGCGGGAGGCCCAGATACGCAGTATTTT.

V gene TRBV7-3 combines with J gene TRBJ2-3; 7 nucleotides agree with TRBD2. CDR1 is SGHTA and CDR2 is FQGTGA in the germline V gene. The CDR3 is 15 amino acids. Germline trimming cut 2 bases from V and 1 base from J; bases unmatched to any gene: 3. The CDR3 region has the DNA TGTGCCAGCAGCTTATCTAGCGGCCGCACAGATACGCAGTATTTT. This sequence encodes CASSLSSGRTDTQYF.

The chain employs TRBV7-9 and TRBJ2-7, with D perhaps being TRBD1 or TRBD2 (5 bases each). The CDR3 has 14 residues. Germline values: CDR1 SEHNR, CDR2 FQNEAQ (reference sequence). Trimming stripped 4 bases from V and 3 bases from J, with 13 bases between. The CDR3 nucleotides read TGTGCCAGCAGCTCCTCAGGGACCTACTACGAGCAGTACTTC. Its translation is CASSSSGTYYEQYF.

The chain links TRBV28 to TRBJ1-5; 9 bases match TRBD1. V trimming: 6 bases; J trimming: 0 bases; junction bases outside the gene matches: 9. In germline, CDR1 is MDHEN, CDR2 SYDVKM. This CDR3 region has 17 residues. The CDR3 bases are TGTGCCAGCAGCCGCGACAGGGGGTTGGATAGCAATCAGCCCCAGCATTTT. This gives the protein CASSRDRGLDSNQPQHF.

This clonotype has a handful of counts. The V call is TRBV20-1, the J call TRBJ2-5; no firm D call. With 6 bases removed from V and 0 bases from J, the gap between germline ends came to 11 bases. Germline V gene lookup returns CDR1 DFQATT and CDR2 SNEGSKA (reference sequence). The CDR3 is 13 residues long. The CDR3 sequence is CSAADFDQETQYF. DNA of the CDR3: TGCAGTGCGGCCGACTTCGACCAAGAGACCCAGTACTTC.

This clonotype was recorded at least ten times. The V and J genes are TRBV4-2 and TRBJ1-1; D gene ambiguous. This CDR3 comprises 15 residues. Per germline, CDR1 LGHNA and CDR2 YNFKEQ. V was cut by 1 base and J by 5 bases, with 14 bases left in between. Here the CDR3 reads CASSQAEGGGTEAFF. In DNA, the CDR3 is TGTGCCAGCAGCCAAGCCGAAGGTGGAGGTACTGAAGCTTTCTTT.

This clonotype has a handful of counts. The rearrangement uses TRBV6-5 and TRBJ2-1; 9 bases align to TRBD1. This CDR3 has 14 amino acids. Germline V gives CDR1 MNHEY, CDR2 SVGAGI. After removal of 4 bases from V and 8 bases from J, the junction contained 6 bases not matched to a gene. DNA for the CDR3: TGTGCCAGCAGTTTCCGGGACAGGGTGTATGAGCAGTTCTTC. It is translated as CASSFRDRVYEQFF.

The chain combines TRBV6-1 with TRBJ1-1; D unclear. Germline V gene lookup returns CDR1 MNHNS and CDR2 SASEGT. The germline V and J ends were trimmed by 8 bases and 1 base, with 11 bases remaining between them. The length of the CDR3 is 13 residues. CDR3 sequence (DNA): TGTGCCAGCTTGAAGACACAGAACACTGAAGCTTTCTTT. Translating it yields CASLKTQNTEAFF.